This TCR beta chain was sequenced for a study of post-analysis software for immune sequencing data. Across the study: Included courses were relapsing-remitting and secondary progressive multiple sclerosis; progressive-relapsing multiple sclerosis was also included. Regarding the study as a whole: When patients were compared with controls, five TRBV segments were more frequent, TRBV5-6, TRBV5-1 and TRBV20-1 among them. Strong co-clustering by F measure was seen for same-batch samples. Significantly decreased normalized Chao1 diversity was recorded for multiple sclerosis patients relative to controls.

The V gene lost 7 bases and the J gene lost 8 bases, with 17 bases spanning the gap. This CDR3 contains 13 residues. The V gene's germline CDR1 is SGHTA and CDR2 FQGNSA. Details on this clonotype: Its antigen is currently unknown.

TCR beta libraries were prepared from cDNA with unique molecular identifiers. From around 1 to 10 million T cells, 400,000 to 650,000 cDNA molecules were obtained. Each CDR3 protein is one row after TCRdb ran MiXCR on the PCR reads. The sample records about 500,000 distinct CDR3 sequences, over 35% being singletons. The sequenced sample consisted of blood. The clonotype comes from a girl between 10 and 17 years old with multiple sclerosis. V usage is TRBV7-2 and J usage is TRBJ1-2; no definite D call. CDR3 protein: CASTPQEVGGYTF. DNA for the CDR3: TGTGCCAGCACGCCTCAGGAGGTTGGGGGCTACACCTTC. The whole variable domain, filled in from reference TRBV7-2 and TRBJ1-2, reads GAGVSQSPSNKVTEKGKDVELRCDPISGHTALYWYRQSLGQGLEFLIYFQGNSAPDKSGLPSDRFSAERTGGSVSTLTIQRTQQEDSAVYLCASTPQEVGGYTFGSGTRLTVV.